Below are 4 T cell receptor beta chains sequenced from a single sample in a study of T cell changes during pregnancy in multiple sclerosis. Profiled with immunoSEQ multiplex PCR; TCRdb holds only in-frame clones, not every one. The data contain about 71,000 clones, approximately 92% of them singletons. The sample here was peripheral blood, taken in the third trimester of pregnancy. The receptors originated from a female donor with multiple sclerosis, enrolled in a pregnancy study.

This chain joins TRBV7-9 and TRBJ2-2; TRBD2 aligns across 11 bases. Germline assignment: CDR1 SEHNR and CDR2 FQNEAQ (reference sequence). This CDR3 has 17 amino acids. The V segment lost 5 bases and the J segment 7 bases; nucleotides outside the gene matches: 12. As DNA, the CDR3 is TGTGCCAGCAGCGCCCCACTAGCGGGAGAGGTTAGCGGGGAGCTGTTTTTT. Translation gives CASSAPLAGEVSGELFF.

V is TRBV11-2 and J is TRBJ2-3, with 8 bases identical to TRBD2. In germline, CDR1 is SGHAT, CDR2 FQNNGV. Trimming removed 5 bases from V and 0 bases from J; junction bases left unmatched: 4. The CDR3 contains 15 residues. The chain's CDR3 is CASSPSGPSTDTQYF. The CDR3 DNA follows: TGTGCCAGCAGCCCTAGCGGGCCAAGCACAGATACGCAGTATTTT.

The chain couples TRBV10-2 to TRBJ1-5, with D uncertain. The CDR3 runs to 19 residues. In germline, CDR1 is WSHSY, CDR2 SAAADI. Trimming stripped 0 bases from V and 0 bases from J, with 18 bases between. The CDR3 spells CASSESKLITGISNQPQHF. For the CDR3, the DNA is TGCGCCAGCAGTGAGTCGAAGTTGATAACCGGGATTAGCAATCAGCCCCAGCATTTT.

In DNA, the CDR3 is TGCGCCAGCAGCCACCTACTAGCTCGGGGACGAACCGGGGAGCTGTTTTTT. It yields the protein CASSHLLARGRTGELFF. The V and J genes are TRBV4-1 and TRBJ2-2, with a tentative D call TRBD2 (6 bases). Germline-derived CDR1 and CDR2 are MGHRA and YSYEKL. The CDR3 covers 17 residues. Trimming took 3 bases from V and 5 from J, leaving 19 bases between them.